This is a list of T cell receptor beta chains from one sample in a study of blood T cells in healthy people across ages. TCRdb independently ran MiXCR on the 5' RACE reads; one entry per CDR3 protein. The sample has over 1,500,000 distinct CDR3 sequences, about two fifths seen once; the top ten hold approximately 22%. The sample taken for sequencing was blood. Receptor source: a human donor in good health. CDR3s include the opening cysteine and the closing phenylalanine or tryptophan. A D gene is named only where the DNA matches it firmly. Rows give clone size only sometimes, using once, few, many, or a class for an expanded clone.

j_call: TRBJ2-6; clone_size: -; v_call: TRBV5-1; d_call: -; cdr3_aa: CASSGTTGPPSGANVLTF; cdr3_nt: TGCGCCAGCAGCGGGACGACGGGACCGCCATCTGGGGCCAACGTCCTGACTTTC
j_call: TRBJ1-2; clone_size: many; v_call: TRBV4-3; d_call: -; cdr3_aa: CASSQVGLTGYTF; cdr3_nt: TGCGCCAGCAGCCAAGTGGGGCTTACGGGCTACACCTTC
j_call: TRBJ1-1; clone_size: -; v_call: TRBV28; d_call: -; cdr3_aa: CASSSLRGTNLNTEAFF; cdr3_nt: TGTGCCAGCAGTTCACTCCGGGGCACAAACTTGAACACTGAAGCTTTCTTT
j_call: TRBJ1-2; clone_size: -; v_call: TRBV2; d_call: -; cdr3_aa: CASSEITSGGYTF; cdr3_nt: TGTGCCAGCAGTGAAATAACCTCCGGCGGCTACACCTTC
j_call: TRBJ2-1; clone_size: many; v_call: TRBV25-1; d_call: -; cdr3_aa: CASRDRGSEQFF; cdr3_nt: TGTGCCAGCAGGGACCGGGGGAGTGAGCAGTTCTTC
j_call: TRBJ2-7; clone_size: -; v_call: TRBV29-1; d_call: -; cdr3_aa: CSVVGGLLPYEQYF; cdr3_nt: TGCAGCGTTGTGGGGGGGCTCCTCCCCTACGAGCAGTACTTC
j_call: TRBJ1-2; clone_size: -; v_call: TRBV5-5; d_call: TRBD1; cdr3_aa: CASSLNQGDGYTF; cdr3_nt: TGTGCCAGCAGCCTAAATCAGGGGGATGGCTACACCTTC
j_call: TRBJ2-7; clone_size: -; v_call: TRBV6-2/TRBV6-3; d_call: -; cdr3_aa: CASSYSEDATYEQYF; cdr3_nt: TGTGCCAGCAGTTACTCGGAGGACGCAACCTACGAGCAGTACTTC
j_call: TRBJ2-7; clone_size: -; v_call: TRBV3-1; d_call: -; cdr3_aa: CASSQGTRGGEQYF; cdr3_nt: TGTGCCAGCAGCCAAGGCACTCGGGGAGGCGAGCAGTACTTC
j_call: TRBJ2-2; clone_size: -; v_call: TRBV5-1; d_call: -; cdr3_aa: CASSLDRGELFF; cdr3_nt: TGCGCCAGCAGCTTGGATAGGGGGGAGCTGTTTTTT
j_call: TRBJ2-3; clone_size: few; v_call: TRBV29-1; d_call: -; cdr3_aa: CSVDRGYTQYF; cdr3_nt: TGCAGCGTTGATAGGGGATATACGCAGTATTTT
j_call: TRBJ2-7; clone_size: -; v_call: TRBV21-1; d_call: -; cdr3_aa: CASRSTGEYEQYF; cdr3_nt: TGTGCCAGCAGGAGTACAGGGGAATACGAGCAGTACTTC
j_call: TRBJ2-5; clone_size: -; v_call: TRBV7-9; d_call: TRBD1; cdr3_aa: CASSSSRDRWEQYF; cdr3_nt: TGTGCCAGCAGCTCGAGCCGGGACAGGTGGGAGCAGTACTTC
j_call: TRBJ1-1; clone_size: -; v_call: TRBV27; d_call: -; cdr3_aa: CASSWLQSNTEAFF; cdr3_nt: TGTGCCAGCAGTTGGTTACAGTCGAACACTGAAGCTTTCTTT
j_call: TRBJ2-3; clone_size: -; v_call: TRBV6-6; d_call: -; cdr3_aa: CASSRGRTSTDTQYF; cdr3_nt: TGTGCCAGCAGCCGCGGACGTACTAGCACAGATACGCAGTATTTT
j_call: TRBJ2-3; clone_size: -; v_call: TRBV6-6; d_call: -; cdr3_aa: CASSYTRGVNADTQYF; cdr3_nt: TGTGCCAGCAGTTACACAAGGGGGGTTAATGCAGATACGCAGTATTTT